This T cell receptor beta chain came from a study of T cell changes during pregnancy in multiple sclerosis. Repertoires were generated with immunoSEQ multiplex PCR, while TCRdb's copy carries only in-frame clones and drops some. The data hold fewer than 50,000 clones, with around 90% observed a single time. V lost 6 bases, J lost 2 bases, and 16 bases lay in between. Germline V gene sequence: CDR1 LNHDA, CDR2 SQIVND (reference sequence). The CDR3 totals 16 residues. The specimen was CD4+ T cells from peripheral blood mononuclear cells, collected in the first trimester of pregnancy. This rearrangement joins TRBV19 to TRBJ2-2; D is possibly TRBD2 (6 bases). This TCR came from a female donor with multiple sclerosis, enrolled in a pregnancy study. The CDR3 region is CASRFTGTGNTGELFF. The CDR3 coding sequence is TGTGCCAGTAGGTTTACCGGGACTGGTAACACCGGGGAGCTGTTTTTT.